This T cell receptor beta chain was obtained from a study of cytomegalovirus exposure and HLA in healthy donors. Trimming took 5 bases from V and 0 from J; bases not matched to a gene: 7. From germline, CDR1 is SGHRS and CDR2 YFSETQ. This CDR3 comprises 16 residues. Libraries were prepared by immunoSEQ multiplex PCR; TCRdb keeps only in-frame clonotypes and omits some of them. The sample comprises a few hundred thousand clones, roughly 88% of which are singletons, and about 0.91% rests with the top ten. The genes are TRBV5-1 and TRBJ2-2, with 7 bases identical to TRBD1. The TCR originated in a young woman in good health and CMV-seronegative. The specimen was PBMCs. This CDR3 reads CASRATGTANTGELFF. CDR3 DNA: TGCGCCAGCAGGGCTACCGGGACAGCGAACACCGGGGAGCTGTTTTTT.